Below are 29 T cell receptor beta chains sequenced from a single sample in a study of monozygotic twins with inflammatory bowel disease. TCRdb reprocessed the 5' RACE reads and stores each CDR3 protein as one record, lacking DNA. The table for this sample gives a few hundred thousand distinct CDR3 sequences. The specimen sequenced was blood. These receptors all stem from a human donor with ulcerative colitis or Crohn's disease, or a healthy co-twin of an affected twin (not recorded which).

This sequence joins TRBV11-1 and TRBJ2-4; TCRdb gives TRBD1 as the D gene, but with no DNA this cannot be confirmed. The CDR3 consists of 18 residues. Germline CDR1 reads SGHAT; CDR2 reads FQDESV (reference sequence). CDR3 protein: CASSFRAQGAIPKNIQYF. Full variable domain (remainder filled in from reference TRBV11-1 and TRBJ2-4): EAEVAQSPRYKITEKSQAVAFWCDPISGHATLYWYRQILGQGPELLVQFQDESVVDDSQLPKDRFSAERLKGVDSTLKIQPAELGDSAMYLCASSFRAQGAIPKNIQYFGAGTRLSVL.

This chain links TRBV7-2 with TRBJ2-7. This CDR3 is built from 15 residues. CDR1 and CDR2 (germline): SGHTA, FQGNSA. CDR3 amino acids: CASSFPAANSYEQYF.

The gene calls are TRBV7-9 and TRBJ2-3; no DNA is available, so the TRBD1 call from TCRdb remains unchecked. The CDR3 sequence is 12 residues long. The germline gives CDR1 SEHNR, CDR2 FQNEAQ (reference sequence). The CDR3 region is CASSLPGGTQYF.

The CDR3 protein is CASSPRGGASTGELFF. The chain couples TRBV5-4 to TRBJ2-2; TCRdb picks TRBD2, but there is no DNA to check that call. The CDR3 loop spans 16 amino acids. Germline CDR1 is SGHNT and CDR2 is YYREEE (reference sequence). The full variable domain, with the rest looked up from reference TRBV5-4 and TRBJ2-2, is ETGVTQSPTHLIKTRGQQVTLRCSSQSGHNTVSWYQQALGQGPQFIFQYYREEENGRGNFPPRFSGLQFPNYSSELNVNALELDDSALYLCASSPRGGASTGELFFGEGSRLTVL.

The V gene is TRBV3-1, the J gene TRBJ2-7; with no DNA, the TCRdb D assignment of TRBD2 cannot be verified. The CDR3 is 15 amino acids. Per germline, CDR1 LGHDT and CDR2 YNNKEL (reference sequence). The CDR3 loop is CASSPASGRTYEQYF.

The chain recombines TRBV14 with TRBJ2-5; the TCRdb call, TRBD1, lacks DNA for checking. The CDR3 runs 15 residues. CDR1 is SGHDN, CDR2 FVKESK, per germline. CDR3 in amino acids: CASSQFTDRGETQYF. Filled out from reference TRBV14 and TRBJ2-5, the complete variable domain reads EAGVTQFPSHSVIEKGQTVTLRCDPISGHDNLYWYRRVMGKEIKFLLHFVKESKQDESGMPNNRFLAERTGGTYSTLKVQPAELEDSGVYFCASSQFTDRGETQYFGPGTRLLVL.

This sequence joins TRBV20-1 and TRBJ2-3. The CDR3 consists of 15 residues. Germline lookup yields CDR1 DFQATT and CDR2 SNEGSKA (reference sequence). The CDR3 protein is CSASVILSSTDTQYF.

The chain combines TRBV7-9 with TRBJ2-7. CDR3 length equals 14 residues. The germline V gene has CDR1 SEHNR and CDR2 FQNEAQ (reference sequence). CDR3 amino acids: CASSLGVRSYEQYF.

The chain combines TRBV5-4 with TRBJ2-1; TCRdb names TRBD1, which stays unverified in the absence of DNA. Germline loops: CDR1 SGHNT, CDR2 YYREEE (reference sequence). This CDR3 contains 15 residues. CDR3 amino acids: CASSQKQAKDNEQFF.

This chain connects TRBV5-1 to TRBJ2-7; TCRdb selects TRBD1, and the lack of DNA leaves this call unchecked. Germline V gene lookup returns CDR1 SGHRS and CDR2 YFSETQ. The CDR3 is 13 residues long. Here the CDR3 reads CASSLRTAYEQYF.

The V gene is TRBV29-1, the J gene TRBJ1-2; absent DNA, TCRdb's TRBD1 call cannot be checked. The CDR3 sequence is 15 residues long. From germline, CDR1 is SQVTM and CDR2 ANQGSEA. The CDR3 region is CSVEETGGAGYGYTF.

The CDR3 loop is CASKTASGTVTEAFF. The genes are TRBV5-1 and TRBJ1-1; TCRdb indicates TRBD1, and absent DNA this call remains unverified. Per germline, CDR1 SGHRS and CDR2 YFSETQ. The CDR3 is 15 residues long.

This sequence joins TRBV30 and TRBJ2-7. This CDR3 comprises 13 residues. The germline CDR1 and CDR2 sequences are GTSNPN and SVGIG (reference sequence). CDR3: CAWGRSETYEQYF.

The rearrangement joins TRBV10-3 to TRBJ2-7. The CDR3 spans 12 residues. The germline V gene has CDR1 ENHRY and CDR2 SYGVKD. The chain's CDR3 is CAISELEDEQYF.

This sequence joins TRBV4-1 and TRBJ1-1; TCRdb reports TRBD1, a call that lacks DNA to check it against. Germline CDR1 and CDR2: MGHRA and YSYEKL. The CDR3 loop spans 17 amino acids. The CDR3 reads CASSRSGRTGINTEAFF.

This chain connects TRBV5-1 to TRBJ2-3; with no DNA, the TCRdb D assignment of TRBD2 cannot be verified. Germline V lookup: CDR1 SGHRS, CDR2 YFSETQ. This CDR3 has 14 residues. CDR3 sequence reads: CASTVGPSTDTQYF.

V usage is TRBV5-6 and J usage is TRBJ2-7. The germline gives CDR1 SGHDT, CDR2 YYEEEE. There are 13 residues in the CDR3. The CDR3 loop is CASSIGATYEQYF. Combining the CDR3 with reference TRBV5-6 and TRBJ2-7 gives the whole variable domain DAGVTQSPTHLIKTRGQQVTLRCSPKSGHDTVSWYQQALGQGPQFIFQYYEEEERQRGNFPDRFSGHQFPNYSSELNVNALLLGDSALYLCASSIGATYEQYFGPGTRLTVT.

CDR3 amino acids: CASSLDGYGQFF. The chain is built from TRBV11-2 and TRBJ2-1. Germline V gene lookup returns CDR1 SGHAT and CDR2 FQNNGV. This CDR3 is built from 12 residues. The full variable domain, its missing parts supplied by reference TRBV11-2 and TRBJ2-1, is EAGVAQSPRYKIIEKRQSVAFWCNPISGHATLYWYQQILGQGPKLLIQFQNNGVVDDSQLPKDRFSAERLKGVDSTLKIQPAKLEDSAVYLCASSLDGYGQFFGPGTRLTVL.

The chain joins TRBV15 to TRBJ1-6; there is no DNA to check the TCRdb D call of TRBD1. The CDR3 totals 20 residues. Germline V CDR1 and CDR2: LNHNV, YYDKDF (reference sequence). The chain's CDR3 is CATSRGRGGTSNPKETPLHF. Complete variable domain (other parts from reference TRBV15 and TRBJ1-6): DAMVIQNPRYQVTQFGKPVTLSCSQTLNHNVMYWYQQKSSQAPKLLFHYYDKDFNNEADTPDNFQSRRPNTSFCFLDIRSPGLGDTAMYLCATSRGRGGTSNPKETPLHFGNGTRLTVT.

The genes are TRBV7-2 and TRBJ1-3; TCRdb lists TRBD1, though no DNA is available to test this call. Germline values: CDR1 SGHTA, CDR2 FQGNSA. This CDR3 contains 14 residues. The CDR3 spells CASSWGGYGNTIYF.

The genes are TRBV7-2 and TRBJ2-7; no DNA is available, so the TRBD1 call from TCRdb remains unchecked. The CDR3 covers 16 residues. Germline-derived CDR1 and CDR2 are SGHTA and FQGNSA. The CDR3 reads CASSLANSGGRDGQYF.

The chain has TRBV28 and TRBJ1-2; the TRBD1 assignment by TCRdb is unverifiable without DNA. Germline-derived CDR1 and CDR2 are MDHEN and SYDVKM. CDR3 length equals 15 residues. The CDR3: CASRQSAGTAYGYTF.

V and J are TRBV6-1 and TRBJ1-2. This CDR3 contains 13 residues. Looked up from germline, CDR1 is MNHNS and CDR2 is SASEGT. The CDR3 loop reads CASSELTIYGYTF.

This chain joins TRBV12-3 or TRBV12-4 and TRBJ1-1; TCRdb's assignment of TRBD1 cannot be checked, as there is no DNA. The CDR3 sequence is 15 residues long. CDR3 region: CASSLAGGRNTEAFF.

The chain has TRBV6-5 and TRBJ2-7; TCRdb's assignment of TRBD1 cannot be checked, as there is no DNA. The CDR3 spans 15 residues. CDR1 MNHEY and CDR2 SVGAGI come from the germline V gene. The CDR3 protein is CASSFYRGGSYEQYF.

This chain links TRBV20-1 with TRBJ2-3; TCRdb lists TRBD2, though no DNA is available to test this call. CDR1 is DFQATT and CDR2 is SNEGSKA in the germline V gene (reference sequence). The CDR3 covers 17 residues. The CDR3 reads CSARDPGTSRRTDTQYF.

This chain's CDR3 is CASSLVASNQPQHF. The chain links TRBV5-5 to TRBJ1-5. The CDR3 is 14 residues long. The V gene's germline CDR1 is SGHKS and CDR2 YYEKEE (reference sequence).

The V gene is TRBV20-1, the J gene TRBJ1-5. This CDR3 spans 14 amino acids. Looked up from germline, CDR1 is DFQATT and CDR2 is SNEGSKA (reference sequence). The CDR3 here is CSARDSGNNQPQHF.

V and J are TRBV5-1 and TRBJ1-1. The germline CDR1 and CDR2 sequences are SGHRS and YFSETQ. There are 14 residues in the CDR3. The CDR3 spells CASSLATGSTEAFF.